The 10 T cell receptor beta chains reported below all come from one sample, sequenced in a study of Graves' ophthalmopathy and Graves' hyperthyroidism. RNA served as the template for amplifying TCR beta CDR3 regions. First-round RT-PCR with HTBI primers preceded a second-round multiplex PCR. TCRdb processed the multiplex PCR reads anew with MiXCR; each CDR3 protein has one entry. In the table there are roughly 480,000 distinct CDR3 sequences, about 15% of which are singletons. What was sequenced was blood. These receptors were collected from a woman aged 25 to 39 with Graves' ophthalmopathy.

This clonotype has at least ten counts. The chain joins TRBV27 to TRBJ2-7; 9 bases are a match to TRBD1. Trimming took 8 bases from V and 3 from J; bases not matched to a gene: 8. From germline, CDR1 is MNHEY and CDR2 SMNVEV (reference sequence). The CDR3 totals 14 residues. For the CDR3, the DNA is TGTGCCAGCGGACAAACGGGACAGGGCTACGAGCAGTACTTC. Amino acids: CASGQTGQGYEQYF.

This clonotype showed up many times. The V and J genes are TRBV6-2 or TRBV6-3 and TRBJ1-2; perhaps TRBD1 as D (5 bases). The CDR3 is 13 amino acids. With 6 bases removed from V and 4 bases from J, the gap between germline ends came to 12 bases. Germline V gene sequence: CDR1 MNHEY, CDR2 SVGEGT. CDR3 DNA: TGTGCCAGCAGAAGCCAGGGTTCCTATGGCTACACCTTC. Translated, it gives CASRSQGSYGYTF.

This clonotype was recorded at least ten times. V usage is TRBV20-1 and J usage is TRBJ2-7, with a tentative D call TRBD1 (5 bases). This CDR3 spans 13 amino acids. The germline V gene encodes CDR1 DFQATT and CDR2 SNEGSKA (reference sequence). Trimming took off 5 bases at V and 2 bases at J, with 13 bases between the two ends. The CDR3 nucleotides read TGCAGTGCTTCCCAGGGCCACGCCTACGAGCAGTACTTC. This gives the protein CSASQGHAYEQYF.

Ten or more counts support this clonotype. The rearrangement joins TRBV20-1 to TRBJ1-1; D remains unclear. CDR3 length: 12 residues. The germline V gene encodes CDR1 DFQATT and CDR2 SNEGSKA (reference sequence). Trimming removed 3 bases from V and 6 bases from J, with 11 bases in between. CDR3 sequence: CSASGEYAEAFF. CDR3 nucleotides: TGCAGTGCTAGTGGCGAATACGCTGAAGCTTTCTTT.

The V gene is TRBV12-3 or TRBV12-4, the J gene TRBJ2-7; D is possibly TRBD1 (9 bases). The V gene lost 7 bases and the J gene lost 3 bases, with 28 bases spanning the gap. CDR3 length equals 18 residues. CDR3 protein: CASTETGGVAGRHYEQYF. As DNA, the CDR3 is TGTGCCAGCACGGAGACAGGGGGGGTAGCGGGAAGGCACTACGAGCAGTACTTC.

This clonotype showed up many times. The chain carries TRBV20-1 and TRBJ2-7; D is tentatively TRBD1 or TRBD2 (6 bases each). Trimming shortened V by 6 bases and J by 1 base, and 19 bases separated the two germline ends. Germline CDR1 DFQATT, CDR2 SNEGSKA (reference sequence). The CDR3 covers 15 residues. CDR3 residues: CSARPIGGGSYEQYF. The DNA for the CDR3 is TGCAGTGCACGGCCTATAGGGGGAGGATCCTACGAGCAGTACTTC.

This clonotype was recorded many times. A far larger clone differs by one base, so this is likely a read error. Since no conserved phenylalanine or tryptophan closes the CDR3, a read error is the likely cause. The DNA of the CDR3 is TGTGCCAGCAGTTATGGAGGGAACACTGAAGCTTTCTCT. Residues: CASSYGGNTEAFS. V gene TRBV6-5 combines with J gene TRBJ1-1; D call uncertain. The CDR3 contains 13 residues. V shed 3 bases and J shed 1 base, with 6 bases lying between them. Germline V gives CDR1 MNHEY, CDR2 SVGAGI.

This clonotype was picked up many times. DNA of the CDR3: TGTGCCAGCAGCACGGGACAGGACTCCTACGAGCAGTACTTC. Translating gives CASSTGQDSYEQYF. The chain joins TRBV9 to TRBJ2-7, with TRBD1 matching over 8 bases. This CDR3 is 14 amino acids long. V was clipped by 4 bases and J by 0 bases; unmatched bases: 3. Germline V gene data show CDR1 as SGDLS and CDR2 as YYNGEE.

This clonotype has more than one count but fewer than ten. A single base separates this from a much larger clone, so it may be a read error. The chain couples TRBV5-1 to TRBJ2-7, with 7 positions matching TRBD2. Losses at the gene ends were 1 base for V and 6 bases for J; bases not matched to a gene: 4. The CDR3 extends over 13 amino acids. CDR1 and CDR2 (germline): SGHRS, YFSETQ. The CDR3 sequence: CASSLKVAGEQYV. As DNA, the CDR3 is TGCGCCAGCAGCTTGAAGGTAGCGGGCGAGCAGTACGTC.

This clonotype was detected ten times or more. V and J are TRBV19 and TRBJ1-2; 7 nucleotides align to TRBD1. This CDR3 has 15 residues. After removal of 2 bases from V and 5 bases from J, the junction contained 8 bases not matched to a gene. Per the germline V gene, CDR1 is LNHDA and CDR2 is SQIVND (reference sequence). The CDR3 DNA reads TGTGCCAGTAGTATACCGCGACAGGGAGGATATGGCTACACCTTC. This codes for CASSIPRQGGYGYTF.